The 18 T cell receptor beta chains below were found in one sample sequenced in a study of blood T cell repertoires in COVID-19 (dated by TCRdb to the early 2020s). Library generation was performed with the immunoSEQ multiplex PCR assay. TCRdb mirrors the immuneACCESS table, restricted to in-frame sequences. Some clones are absent from its copies; in checked studies, under half trace to an unresolved V gene, and the reason for the others is unknown. The table for this sample lists 270,000 or so clones; more than 75% of them were counted only once. Approximately 10% of the sample rests with the top ten. Sequencing was carried out using peripheral blood. The origin of the receptors is a middle-aged man with active or convalescent COVID-19.

This chain joins TRBV24-1 and TRBJ2-5, with D hard to call. Between the trimmed V and J ends, which lost 2 bases and 2 bases, there was a span of 8 bases. CDR3 size: 14 residues. The germline V gene has CDR1 KGHDR and CDR2 SFDVKD. The CDR3 region has the DNA TGTGCCACCAGTGATTCGGTAGCTCAAGAGACCCAGTACTTC. Its protein is CATSDSVAQETQYF.

This rearrangement joins TRBV27 to TRBJ2-4, with D unclear. Germline values: CDR1 MNHEY, CDR2 SMNVEV (reference sequence). Deletions cut 0 bases from V and 3 bases from J, with 6 bases between. The CDR3 runs 14 residues. The CDR3 nucleotides are TGTGCCAGCAGTTTATCTGGCAGCAAAAACATTCAGTACTTC. Amino acid sequence: CASSLSGSKNIQYF.

The J gene is TRBJ2-7, the V gene TRBV6-6; D is uncertain. Germline loops: CDR1 MNHNY, CDR2 SVGAGI (reference sequence). Trimming removed 0 bases at V and 0 bases at J, with 9 bases between. The length of the CDR3 is 15 residues. The CDR3 DNA reads as TGTGCCAGCAGTTACTCGGAGCGTTTCTCCTACGAGCAGTACTTC. The encoded protein is CASSYSERFSYEQYF.

The chain employs TRBV15 and TRBJ1-2; D unclear. CDR3 length: 14 amino acids. Germline V gene data show CDR1 as LNHNV and CDR2 as YYDKDF (reference sequence). V lost 0 bases to trimming and J lost 0 bases, with 5 bases between them. The CDR3 nucleotides are TGTGCCACCAGCAGAGAATCCTCTAACTATGGCTACACCTTC. Amino acids: CATSRESSNYGYTF.

The rearrangement uses TRBV29-1 and TRBJ2-7; 12 bases align to TRBD1. The CDR3 has 12 amino acids. CDR1 is SQVTM and CDR2 is ANQGSEA in the germline V gene. The V and J ends lost 7 bases and 6 bases, in that order; junction bases with no gene match: 4. CDR3 in amino acids: CSGGQGAVEQYF. DNA of the CDR3: TGCAGCGGGGGACAGGGGGCAGTCGAGCAGTACTTC.

V usage is TRBV6-5 and J usage is TRBJ2-7; 9 bases map to TRBD1. With V trimmed by 6 bases and J by 1 base, 7 bases remained unmatched. The CDR3 spans 15 residues. Looked up from germline, CDR1 is MNHEY and CDR2 is SVGAGI. CDR3 residues: CASRANRGLSYEQYF. DNA for the CDR3: TGTGCCAGCAGGGCCAACAGGGGGCTTTCCTACGAGCAGTACTTC.

A few counts support this clone. This chain uses TRBV5-6 with TRBJ1-5; TRBD1 aligns across 7 bases. The ends lost 4 bases at V and 0 bases at J; junction bases unmatched: 4. Germline values: CDR1 SGHDT, CDR2 YYEEEE. CDR3 length: 15 amino acids. The CDR3 sequence is CASSRGQLSNQPQHF. The CDR3 nucleotides are TGTGCCAGCAGCCGGGGACAGCTTAGCAATCAGCCCCAGCATTTT.

The chain is built from TRBV30 and TRBJ1-2; D gene unclear. The germline CDR1 and CDR2 sequences are GTSNPN and SVGIG (reference sequence). Trimming left V 1 base short and J 2 bases short, with 5 bases between. CDR3 length equals 12 residues. The CDR3 loop reads CAWSGGNYGYTF. The CDR3 bases are TGTGCCTGGAGTGGCGGCAACTATGGCTACACCTTC.

The rearrangement uses TRBV19 and TRBJ1-3; perhaps TRBD1 as D (6 bases). Trimming removed 7 bases from V and 4 bases from J, with 17 bases in between. This CDR3 comprises 15 residues. Germline CDR1 reads LNHDA; CDR2 reads SQIVND (reference sequence). The CDR3 spells CASTLTGFGGNTIYF. The CDR3 DNA is TGTGCCAGTACCCTAACAGGGTTCGGCGGAAACACCATATATTTT.

The gene calls are TRBV7-9 and TRBJ2-2; 9 bases align to TRBD1. V was pared by 10 bases and J by 3 bases, with 9 bases of the junction left unmatched. CDR3 size: 15 residues. Germline V lookup: CDR1 SEHNR, CDR2 FQNEAQ (reference sequence). The CDR3 DNA reads TGTGCCACCAGGAGGGGACAGGGCGACACCGGGGAGCTGTTTTTT. It yields the protein CATRRGQGDTGELFF. The full variable domain, its missing parts supplied by reference TRBV7-9 and TRBJ2-2, is DTGVSQNPRHKITKRGQNVTFRCDPISEHNRLYWYRQTLGQGPEFLTYFQNEAQLEKSRLLSDRFSAERPKGSFSTLEIQRTEQGDSAMYLCATRRGQGDTGELFFGEGSRLTVL.

The chain combines TRBV11-2 with TRBJ2-7; TRBD2 aligns across 12 bases. V lost 5 bases and J lost 3; bases outside the gene matches: 5. Germline V gene data show CDR1 as SGHAT and CDR2 as FQNNGV. This CDR3 has 15 residues. The CDR3 protein is CASSLLAGGRYEQYF. The CDR3 DNA follows: TGTGCCAGCAGCCTACTAGCGGGGGGCCGCTACGAGCAGTACTTC.

The chain is built from TRBV6-1 and TRBJ2-5, with TRBD2 matching 8 bases. V gave up 2 bases and J gave up 4 bases; unmatched junction bases: 3. The germline gives CDR1 MNHNS, CDR2 SASEGT. The CDR3 has 14 amino acids. The CDR3 DNA reads TGTGCCAGCAGTGAACGCGGGAGGACAGAGACCCAGTACTTC. Amino acids: CASSERGRTETQYF.

CDR3 loop: CASSQVDVRGTIGNTIYF. CDR3 nucleotides: TGTGCCAGCAGCCAAGTGGATGTCAGGGGAACGATTGGAAACACCATATATTTT. The V call is TRBV3-1 (or the pseudogene TRBV3-2), the J call TRBJ1-3, with a weak D call TRBD1 (6 bases). Germline assignment: CDR1 LGHDT and CDR2 YNNKEL (reference sequence). The CDR3 spans 18 residues. The V end lost 1 base, the J end lost 3 bases, and 19 bases lay between the germline ends.

CDR3 amino acids: CASNPGRLSYGYTF. The CDR3 coding sequence is TGTGCCAGCAATCCAGGGCGGCTTAGTTATGGCTACACCTTC. The V call is TRBV6-5, the J call TRBJ1-2; a weak D match, TRBD1 (5 bases). V shed 7 bases and J shed 5 bases, with 17 bases lying between them. The germline V gene has CDR1 MNHEY and CDR2 SVGAGI. This CDR3 is 14 amino acids long.

This clone was seen a single time. The rearrangement links TRBV5-1 to TRBJ2-6; TRBD1 aligns across 7 bases. Germline assignment: CDR1 SGHRS and CDR2 YFSETQ. This CDR3 comprises 16 residues. The ends lost 4 bases at V and 2 bases at J; junction bases unmatched: 6. The CDR3 protein is CASSNRQGAGANVLTF. The CDR3 DNA follows: TGCGCCAGCAGCAACCGACAGGGTGCTGGGGCCAACGTCCTGACTTTC.

This clone was counted a single time. The chain joins TRBV6-4 to TRBJ2-1; perhaps TRBD1 as D (5 bases). Trimming cost V 6 bases and J 1 base, with 13 bases left between them. The germline gives CDR1 MRHNA, CDR2 SNTAGT. The CDR3 consists of 15 residues. CDR3 nucleotide sequence: TGTGCCAGCAGGCCCGCAGGGTCGTCCTACAATGAGCAGTTCTTC. This sequence encodes CASRPAGSSYNEQFF.

The chain joins TRBV14 to TRBJ2-2; 7 nucleotides match TRBD1. The length of the CDR3 is 16 residues. V trimming: 2 bases; J trimming: 6 bases; junction bases outside the gene matches: 9. Per germline, CDR1 SGHDN and CDR2 FVKESK. CDR3 sequence: CASSQKTGRLAGELFF. The CDR3 DNA reads as TGTGCCAGCAGCCAAAAGACAGGGCGTTTGGCCGGGGAGCTGTTTTTT. The variable domain in full, with the rest retrieved from reference TRBV14 and TRBJ2-2, is EAGVTQFPSHSVIEKGQTVTLRCDPISGHDNLYWYRRVMGKEIKFLLHFVKESKQDESGMPNNRFLAERTGGTYSTLKVQPAELEDSGVYFCASSQKTGRLAGELFFGEGSRLTVL.

The chain couples TRBV21-1 to TRBJ1-3; TRBD1, as called in the table, went unchecked against the DNA. TRBV21-1 is labeled a pseudogene. This CDR3 contains 15 residues. The DNA for the CDR3 is TGTGCCAGCAGCAAATTCGGACAGGGTAAAAACACCATATATTTT. Protein sequence: CASSKFGQGKNTIYF.